The 10 T cell receptor beta chains below come from one sample, sequenced in a study of CD8 T cells in Susac syndrome. cDNA came from 0.5 to 1 ug RNA primed by random hexamers. TCRdb fed the immunoSEQ multiplex PCR reads into MiXCR, producing one record per CDR3 protein. The data show approximately 70,000 distinct CDR3 sequences, roughly 94% seen once. The sample was CD8+ T cells from PBMCs. The source is a human donor in good health.

The J gene is TRBJ1-1, the V gene TRBV24-1, with a possible D match to TRBD1 (5 bases). Germline V gene data show CDR1 as KGHDR and CDR2 as SFDVKD. The CDR3 length is 11 residues. Trimming removed 5 bases at V and 10 bases at J, with 10 bases between. The CDR3 loop reads CATSVGERAFF. DNA for the CDR3: TGTGCCACCAGTGTGGGGGAGCGAGCTTTCTTT.

The genes are TRBV10-3 and TRBJ1-1; a weak D match, TRBD1 (6 bases). Deletions cut 3 bases from V and 7 bases from J, with 9 bases between. The V gene's germline CDR1 is ENHRY and CDR2 SYGVKD. The CDR3 has 12 residues. The CDR3 region is CAISDEGDEAFF. The CDR3 nucleotides are TGTGCCATCAGTGACGAGGGGGATGAAGCTTTCTTT.

This clonotype was detected once. V and J are TRBV5-1 and TRBJ1-3; maybe TRBD1 (5 bases). Germline lookup yields CDR1 SGHRS and CDR2 YFSETQ. The CDR3 consists of 15 residues. Trimming pared 4 bases from V and 0 bases from J, leaving 11 bases between. The CDR3 sequence is CASSLDRLSGNTIYF. Written as DNA, the CDR3 is TGCGCCAGCAGCCTCGACAGACTCTCTGGAAACACCATATATTTT. The variable domain in full, completed from reference TRBV5-1 and TRBJ1-3, reads KAGVTQTPRYLIKTRGQQVTLSCSPISGHRSVSWYQQTPGQGLQFLFEYFSETQRNKGNFPGRFSGRQFSNSRSEMNVSTLELGDSALYLCASSLDRLSGNTIYFGEGSWLTVV.

V is TRBV12-3 or TRBV12-4 and J is TRBJ1-3; perhaps TRBD1 as D (5 bases). Trimming left V 5 bases short and J 4 bases short, with 15 bases between. CDR3 length equals 15 residues. Here the CDR3 DNA reads TGTGCCAGCAGTCCAACTATGAGGGGCGGAAACACCATATATTTT. Its translation: CASSPTMRGGNTIYF.

This clonotype showed up just once. The J gene is TRBJ1-6, the V gene TRBV5-6; tentative D call: TRBD1 (5 bases). V lost 1 base and J 14 bases, leaving 10 bases between the germline ends. This CDR3 contains 12 residues. In germline, CDR1 is SGHDT, CDR2 YYEEEE. Here the CDR3 reads CASSLLRGSLHF. CDR3 coding DNA: TGTGCCAGCAGCTTGTTGCGGGGGTCCCTCCACTTT.

The chain uses TRBV28 and TRBJ1-2; D not certain. V dropped 3 bases and J dropped 7 bases, with 9 bases sitting between them. There are 12 residues in the CDR3. Germline-derived CDR1 and CDR2 are MDHEN and SYDVKM. CDR3 in amino acids: CASSFPPAGYTF. CDR3 coding DNA: TGTGCCAGCAGTTTCCCCCCGGCTGGCTACACCTTC.

V is TRBV6-5 and J is TRBJ2-5, with 10 bases identical to TRBD1. This CDR3 comprises 17 residues. Germline values: CDR1 MNHEY, CDR2 SVGAGI. The V segment lost 2 bases and the J segment 5 bases; nucleotides outside the gene matches: 11. Written as DNA, the CDR3 is TGTGCCAGCAGTTACCTAGCACCGGGACAGGGGTGGGAGACCCAGTACTTC. Encoded protein: CASSYLAPGQGWETQYF.

The chain combines TRBV25-1 with TRBJ2-2, with 9 nucleotides matching TRBD1. Trimming removed 2 bases from V and 9 bases from J; junction bases left unmatched: 7. The CDR3 consists of 15 residues. Germline CDR1 MGHDK, CDR2 SYGVNS. CDR3: CASSEPTGGWRELFF. For the CDR3, the DNA is TGTGCCAGCAGTGAACCCACAGGGGGCTGGAGGGAGCTGTTTTTT. The whole variable domain, filled in from reference TRBV25-1 and TRBJ2-2, reads EADIYQTPRYLVIGTGKKITLECSQTMGHDKMYWYQQDPGMELHLIHYSYGVNSTEKGDLSSESTVSRIRTEHFPLTLESARPSHTSQYLCASSEPTGGWRELFFGEGSRLTVL.

This clonotype was counted between two and nine times. The CDR3 protein is CASSPSSGLGGTYEQYF. The CDR3 DNA sequence: TGTGCCAGCAGCCCCTCCTCAGGGTTAGGCGGTACCTACGAGCAGTACTTC. This sequence joins TRBV13 and TRBJ2-7; D is possibly TRBD1 (5 bases). V was trimmed by 5 bases and J by 2 bases, leaving 22 bases between them. CDR1 is PRHDT and CDR2 is FYEKMQ in the germline V gene (reference sequence). This CDR3 region has 17 residues.

The chain joins TRBV4-3 to TRBJ2-2; TRBD1 is a possible D gene (5 bases). Germline assignment: CDR1 LGHNA and CDR2 YSLEER. This CDR3 spans 14 amino acids. Trimming took 6 bases from V and 2 from J, leaving 10 bases between them. The CDR3 DNA reads as TGCGCCAGCAGAAAAGGGGTCAACACCGGGGAGCTGTTTTTT. It encodes CASRKGVNTGELFF.